Listed here is a single T cell receptor (beta chain). Its antigen is still unknown. The data derive from a study of cytomegalovirus exposure and HLA in healthy donors. Study conclusions and caveats: Prior analysis indicated that the majority of TCR beta V segments exhibited productivity approximately 87% or approximately 30% of the time.

13 Jbeta primers and 60 Vbeta primers were used for the PCR. The data were produced by immunoSEQ multiplex PCR, yet TCRdb's version contains in-frame clones alone and is incomplete. The profile covers under 200,000 clones, with more than 65% appearing a single time and less than 3.5% taken by the ten largest. Germline lookup yields CDR1 MGHRA and CDR2 YSYEKL. The CDR3 is made up of 15 amino acids. The junction had 5 bases not matched to a gene; V was cut back by 2 bases and J by 2 bases. Material for sequencing was PBMCs. The J gene is TRBJ2-7, the V gene TRBV4-1, with 8 bases lining up with TRBD2. The receptor comes from a woman between 35 and 50 years old in good health and CMV-seropositive. In DNA, the CDR3 is TGCGCCAGCAGCCAACCGGGACTAGATACCTACGAGCAGTACTTC. Encoded protein: CASSQPGLDTYEQYF.